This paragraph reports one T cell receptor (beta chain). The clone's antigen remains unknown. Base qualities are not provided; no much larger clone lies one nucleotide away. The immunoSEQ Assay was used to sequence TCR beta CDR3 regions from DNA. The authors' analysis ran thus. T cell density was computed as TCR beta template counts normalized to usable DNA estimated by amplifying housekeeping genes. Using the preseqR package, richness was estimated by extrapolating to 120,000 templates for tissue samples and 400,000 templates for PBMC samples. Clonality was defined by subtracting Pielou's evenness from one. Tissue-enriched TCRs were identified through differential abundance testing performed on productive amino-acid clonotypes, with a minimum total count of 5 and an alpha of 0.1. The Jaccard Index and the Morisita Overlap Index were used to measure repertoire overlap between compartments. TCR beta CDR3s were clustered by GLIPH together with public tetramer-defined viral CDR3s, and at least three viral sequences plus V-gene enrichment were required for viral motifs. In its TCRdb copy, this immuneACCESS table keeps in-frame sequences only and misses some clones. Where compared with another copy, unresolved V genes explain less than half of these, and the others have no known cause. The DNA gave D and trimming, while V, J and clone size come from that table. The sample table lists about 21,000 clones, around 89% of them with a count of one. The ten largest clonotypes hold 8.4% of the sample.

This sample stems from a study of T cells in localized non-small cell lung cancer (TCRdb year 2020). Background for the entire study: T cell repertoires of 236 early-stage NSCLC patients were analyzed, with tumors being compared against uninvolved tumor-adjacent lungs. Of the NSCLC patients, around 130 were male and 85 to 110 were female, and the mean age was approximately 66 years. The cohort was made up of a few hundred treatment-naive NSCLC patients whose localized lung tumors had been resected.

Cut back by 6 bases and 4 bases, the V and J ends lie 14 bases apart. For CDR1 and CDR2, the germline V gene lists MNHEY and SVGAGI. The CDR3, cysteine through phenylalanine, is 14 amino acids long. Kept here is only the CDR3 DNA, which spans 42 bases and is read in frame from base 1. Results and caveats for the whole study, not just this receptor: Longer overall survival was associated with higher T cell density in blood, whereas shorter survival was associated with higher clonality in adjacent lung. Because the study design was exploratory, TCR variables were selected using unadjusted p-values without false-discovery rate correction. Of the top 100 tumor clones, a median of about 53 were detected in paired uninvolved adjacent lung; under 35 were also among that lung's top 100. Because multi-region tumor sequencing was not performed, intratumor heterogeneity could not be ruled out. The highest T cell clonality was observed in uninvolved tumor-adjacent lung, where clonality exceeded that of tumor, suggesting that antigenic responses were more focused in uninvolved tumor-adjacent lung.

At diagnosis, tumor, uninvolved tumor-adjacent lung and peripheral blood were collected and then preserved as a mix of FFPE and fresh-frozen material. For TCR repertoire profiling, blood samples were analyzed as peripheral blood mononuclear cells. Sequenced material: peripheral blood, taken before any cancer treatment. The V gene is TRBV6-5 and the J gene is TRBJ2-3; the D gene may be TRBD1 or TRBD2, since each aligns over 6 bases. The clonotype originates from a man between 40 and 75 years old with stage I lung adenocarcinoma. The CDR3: CASRPARGPDTQYF. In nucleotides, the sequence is TGTGCCAGCAGACCCGCTCGGGGGCCAGATACGCAGTATTTT.